These 32 T cell receptor beta chains originate from one sample sequenced in a study of T-cell memory formation after mild COVID-19. TCRdb fed the 5' RACE reads into MiXCR, producing one record per CDR3 protein. Among under 250,000 distinct CDR3 sequences, around 8.8% were seen once, and the ten largest hold roughly 3.5%. The material sequenced was PBMCs or a T cell subset sorted from them (not recorded which). These receptors all stem from a man aged 18 to 35 who had mild COVID-19 (a few samples of this study predate the infection). Cell type and time point are not known.

This clonotype was counted a few times. The J gene is TRBJ1-6, the V gene TRBV7-6, with 8 nucleotides matching TRBD1. This CDR3 spans 16 amino acids. Germline V gives CDR1 SGHVS, CDR2 FNYEAQ. J lost 6 bases, V lost 5 bases, and 9 bases had no gene match. The CDR3 DNA follows: TGTGCCAGCAGCCCCCGAGGACAGGGCGGTAATTCACCCCTCCACTTT. Translation: CASSPRGQGGNSPLHF.

This clonotype was observed at least ten times. The chain employs TRBV10-3 and TRBJ2-3; the D call may be TRBD1 or TRBD2 (5 bases each). Germline loops: CDR1 ENHRY, CDR2 SYGVKD. This CDR3 is built from 16 residues. V was pared by 2 bases and J by 1 base, with 13 bases between. This CDR3 reads CAISEPGRRRTDTQYF. For the CDR3, the DNA is TGTGCCATCAGTGAGCCGGGACGACGACGCACAGATACGCAGTATTTT.

This clonotype was counted many times. V is TRBV3-1 and J is TRBJ2-7; D uncertain. Germline-derived CDR1 and CDR2 are LGHDT and YNNKEL (reference sequence). The ends were cut back, 3 bases at V and 8 bases at J, with 11 bases in the middle. The CDR3 totals 12 residues. CDR3 in DNA: TGTGCCAGCAGCCATGAGAGCAGGCAGCAGTACTTC. It specifies CASSHESRQQYF.

This clonotype was counted a few times. CDR3 sequence: CASSYFGGSTEAFF. The CDR3 nucleotides are TGTGCCAGCAGTTACTTCGGGGGCAGCACTGAAGCTTTCTTT. The chain has TRBV6-2 or TRBV6-3 and TRBJ1-1; maybe TRBD1 (6 bases). V lost 1 base to trimming and J lost 4 bases, with 10 bases between them. The CDR3 is 14 amino acids. In germline, CDR1 is MNHEY, CDR2 SVGEGT.

A few counts support this clonotype. The genes are TRBV23-1 and TRBJ2-1; 10 positions agree with TRBD1. TRBV23-1 counts as an open reading frame of uncertain function. J gave up 8 bases and V 6 bases, and 13 bases lay outside the gene matches. The CDR3 is made up of 16 amino acids. The CDR3 bases are TGCGCCAGCAGGATCTGGGACAGGGGCCTAGGGGATGAGCAGTTCTTC. This gives the protein CASRIWDRGLGDEQFF.

The chain employs TRBV5-1 and TRBJ2-5; 10 bases map to TRBD2. The V gene end was trimmed by 4 bases and the J gene end by 2 bases; junction bases not matched to a gene: 5. Germline V gives CDR1 SGHRS, CDR2 YFSETQ. The CDR3 spans 15 residues. CDR3 in DNA: TGCGCCAGCAGCCGTTGGACTAGCGGACAAGAGACCCAGTACTTC. Translated: CASSRWTSGQETQYF.

There are a few counts of this clonotype. V and J are TRBV4-3 and TRBJ1-2; a possible D gene is TRBD1 (6 bases). The V gene lost 0 bases and the J gene lost 3 bases, with 14 bases spanning the gap. The CDR3 runs 16 residues. The germline CDR1 and CDR2 sequences are LGHNA and YSLEER. The CDR3 protein is CASSQDPYRDYYGYTF. Here the CDR3 DNA reads TGCGCCAGCAGCCAAGATCCGTACAGGGACTACTATGGCTACACCTTC.

This chain joins TRBV20-1 and TRBJ2-3; no reliable D call. V was trimmed by 1 base and J by 2 bases, leaving 10 bases between them. CDR3 length: 14 residues. CDR1 is DFQATT and CDR2 is SNEGSKA in the germline V gene (reference sequence). The CDR3 loop is CSARGVRATDTQYF. DNA for the CDR3: TGCAGTGCTAGAGGTGTAAGGGCCACAGATACGCAGTATTTT.

The genes are TRBV12-3 or TRBV12-4 and TRBJ1-6, with a possible D match to TRBD1 (6 bases). V was clipped by 7 bases and J by 10 bases, with 14 bases between them. The CDR3 has 13 residues. This CDR3 reads CASTPERGSPLHF. CDR3 DNA sequence: TGTGCCAGCACTCCCGAGAGGGGGTCACCCCTCCACTTT.

In its sample, this clonotype was seen a few times. For the CDR3, the DNA is TGTGCCAGCTCACCACCGTTAGGGAATTGGGCCAAAAACATTCAGTACTTC. Amino acids: CASSPPLGNWAKNIQYF. The V call is TRBV18, the J call TRBJ2-4; unclear D gene. Germline V gene lookup returns CDR1 KGHSH and CDR2 LQKENI. Trimming cost V 0 bases and J 1 base, with 13 bases left between them. The CDR3 is 17 amino acids.

This clonotype was counted once. One end of the junction is discordant with germline, which a read error may explain. The chain employs TRBV6-1 and TRBJ1-2, with 9 bases matching TRBD1. The CDR3 runs 14 residues. Looked up from germline, CDR1 is MNHNS and CDR2 is SASEGT. The CDR3 is CASTEGQGNYGYTF. CDR3 bases: TGTGCCAGCACTGAAGGACAGGGGAACTATGGCTACACCTTC.

V is TRBV7-2 and J is TRBJ2-1, with 13 bases identical to TRBD2. The CDR3 covers 19 residues. CDR1 is SGHTA and CDR2 is FQGNSA in the germline V gene. V was pared by 1 base and J by 8 bases, with 14 bases of the junction left unmatched. CDR3 bases: TGTGCCAGCAGCTTAGGGGCCCCGGTACTAGCGGGGGGGAGCTATGAGCAGTTCTTC. This codes for CASSLGAPVLAGGSYEQFF.

This clonotype was picked up a small number of times. This chain uses TRBV12-3 or TRBV12-4 with TRBJ1-1; D remains unclear. With 7 bases removed from V and 2 bases from J, the gap between germline ends came to 11 bases. This CDR3 spans 13 amino acids. The CDR3 nucleotides are TGTGCCAGCAATCCCGGGATAAACACTGAAGCTTTCTTT. Translation: CASNPGINTEAFF.

This clonotype appeared a few times. The gene calls are TRBV6-5 and TRBJ2-3; D may be TRBD1 (5 bases). Germline CDR1 is MNHEY and CDR2 is SVGAGI. Trimming shortened V by 0 bases and J by 0 bases, and 7 bases separated the two germline ends. There are 15 residues in the CDR3. CDR3 in DNA: TGTGCCAGCAGTTACTCACAGGTTAGCACAGATACGCAGTATTTT. This encodes CASSYSQVSTDTQYF.

This clonotype was picked up many times. This rearrangement joins TRBV12-3 or TRBV12-4 to TRBJ2-3; 7 nucleotides agree with TRBD2. V shed 6 bases, J shed 5 bases, and the junction held 8 bases outside the gene matches. The CDR3 covers 14 residues. The CDR3 sequence: CASSYTGGGDTQYF. CDR3 in DNA: TGTGCCAGCAGCTACACGGGCGGGGGAGATACGCAGTATTTT.

The chain links TRBV4-3 to TRBJ2-2, with D hard to call. V was clipped by 0 bases and J by 3 bases, with 5 bases between them. The CDR3 has 14 amino acids. In germline, CDR1 is LGHNA, CDR2 YSLEER. CDR3 amino acids: CASSQEPYTGELFF. The CDR3 bases are TGCGCCAGCAGCCAAGAACCTTACACCGGGGAGCTGTTTTTT.

The table lists this clonotype with a few counts. The rearrangement uses TRBV5-1 and TRBJ2-7; no reliable D call. V was shortened by 4 bases and J by 10 bases, with 15 bases between the two germline ends. The CDR3 spans 12 residues. Per germline, CDR1 SGHRS and CDR2 YFSETQ. CDR3 in amino acids: CASSDVDAGQYF. In DNA form, the CDR3 reads TGCGCCAGCAGCGACGTGGACGCCGGCCAGTACTTC.

This clonotype was detected ten times or more. The V call is TRBV12-3 or TRBV12-4, the J call TRBJ2-1, with TRBD2 identical over 14 bases. Trimming took 5 bases from V and 3 from J; bases not matched to a gene: 9. This CDR3 is 18 amino acids long. CDR3 coding DNA: TGTGCCAGCAGTCCCTGGACTAGCGGGGGGCCCGGCTACAATGAGCAGTTCTTC. Its translation: CASSPWTSGGPGYNEQFF.

This clonotype has more than one count but fewer than ten. The V call is TRBV6-2 or TRBV6-3, the J call TRBJ2-2, with D uncertain. This CDR3 spans 12 amino acids. The V gene lost 4 bases and the J gene lost 4 bases, with 4 bases spanning the gap. Germline V lookup: CDR1 MNHEY, CDR2 SVGEGT. The CDR3 loop is CASSSLTGELFF. In nucleotides, the CDR3 is TGTGCCAGCAGTTCCCTCACCGGGGAGCTGTTTTTT.

This clonotype appeared a few times. The chain's CDR3 is CSAPQTTPTLAKNIQYF. The CDR3 DNA reads as TGCAGTGCTCCCCAGACGACACCGACCCTAGCCAAAAACATTCAGTACTTC. V is TRBV20-1 and J is TRBJ2-4; D unclear. Germline V gene lookup returns CDR1 DFQATT and CDR2 SNEGSKA (reference sequence). Trimming took 5 bases from V and 0 from J, leaving 20 bases between them. This CDR3 has 17 amino acids.

This clonotype was picked up a small number of times. The CDR3, as DNA: TGTGCCAGCAGCTCCGGGACAGAAGGGTCACCCCTCCACTTT. It translates to CASSSGTEGSPLHF. The chain has TRBV9 and TRBJ1-6, with 7 bases matching TRBD1. Germline lookup yields CDR1 SGDLS and CDR2 YYNGEE. Trimming removed 4 bases from V and 10 bases from J; junction bases left unmatched: 8. The CDR3 runs to 14 residues.

This clonotype was counted many times. The chain uses TRBV5-1 and TRBJ1-2; D is perhaps TRBD1 (5 bases). The CDR3 sequence is 13 residues long. The V end was cut by 1 base, the J end by 2 bases, with 6 bases between. Germline V gene lookup returns CDR1 SGHRS and CDR2 YFSETQ. The CDR3 is CASSLRTNYGYTF. The CDR3 DNA sequence: TGCGCCAGCAGCTTGAGGACAAACTATGGCTACACCTTC.

V and J are TRBV5-1 and TRBJ2-5; TRBD1 is a possible D gene (6 bases). The CDR3 loop spans 15 amino acids. Germline-derived CDR1 and CDR2 are SGHRS and YFSETQ. Trimming pared 2 bases from V and 2 bases from J, leaving 13 bases between. The CDR3 spells CASSLTGYGQETQYF. DNA of the CDR3: TGCGCCAGCAGCTTAACAGGGTACGGGCAAGAGACCCAGTACTTC.

The chain recombines TRBV6-5 with TRBJ1-2; no reliable D call. CDR3 size: 14 residues. Germline-derived CDR1 and CDR2 are MNHEY and SVGAGI. The V gene lost 5 bases and the J gene lost 1 base, with 11 bases spanning the gap. The CDR3 DNA follows: TGTGCCAGCAGTAGCCCGACGGGTAACTATGGCTACACCTTC. Its translation: CASSSPTGNYGYTF.

This clonotype was recorded at least ten times. The chain employs TRBV18 and TRBJ2-1; 10 nucleotides line up with TRBD1. This CDR3 spans 16 amino acids. CDR1 and CDR2 (germline): KGHSH, LQKENI. V shed 3 bases and J 5 bases; nucleotides not matched to a gene: 7. CDR3 DNA: TGTGCCAGCTCACCCCCGGGACAGGGGCTAAACAATGAGCAGTTCTTC. It codes for CASSPPGQGLNNEQFF.

The chain carries TRBV7-7 and TRBJ2-1, with D possibly called TRBD1 or TRBD2 (5 bases each). V shed 3 bases and J shed 9 bases, with 12 bases lying between them. There are 13 residues in the CDR3. Germline CDR1 and CDR2: SSHAT and FNYEAQ (reference sequence). CDR3 region: CASSLGRDGEQFF. The CDR3 nucleotides read TGTGCCAGCAGCTTGGGCCGGGACGGTGAGCAGTTCTTC.

The V and J genes are TRBV7-9 and TRBJ1-1; no clear D gene. V lost 5 bases and J 3 bases, leaving 10 bases between the germline ends. The CDR3 is 13 amino acids. Germline-derived CDR1 and CDR2 are SEHNR and FQNEAQ (reference sequence). The chain's CDR3 is CASSLQRDTEAFF. The CDR3 region has the DNA TGTGCCAGCAGCCTACAACGCGACACTGAAGCTTTCTTT.

This clonotype was observed a few times. V and J are TRBV7-2 and TRBJ2-6, with D possibly matching TRBD2 (5 bases). There are 13 residues in the CDR3. Germline loops: CDR1 SGHTA, CDR2 FQGNSA. The V and J ends lost 11 bases and 0 bases respectively, with 8 bases between them. DNA of the CDR3: TGTGCCGTACGGGGCTCTGGGGCCAACGTCCTGACTTTC. Protein: CAVRGSGANVLTF.

This clonotype was detected ten times or more. This sequence joins TRBV4-3 and TRBJ2-3; D tentatively fits TRBD1 or TRBD2 (5 bases each). Trimming shortened V by 1 base and J by 8 bases, and 16 bases separated the two germline ends. This CDR3 is 15 amino acids long. Germline values: CDR1 LGHNA, CDR2 YSLEER. For the CDR3, the DNA is TGCGCCAGCAGCCAAGCCGGGGCTCCTCCCGCTACGCAGTATTTT. The encoded protein is CASSQAGAPPATQYF.

This clonotype was seen repeatedly, ten times or more. The rearrangement joins TRBV7-9 to TRBJ2-5, with a weak D call TRBD2 (6 bases). V gave up 5 bases and J gave up 4 bases, with 11 bases separating them. Per the germline V gene, CDR1 is SEHNR and CDR2 is FQNEAQ (reference sequence). The CDR3 spans 13 residues. CDR3 nucleotide sequence: TGTGCCAGCAGCGCGGGAAGTGGAGAGACCCAGTACTTC. It translates to CASSAGSGETQYF.

The V and J genes are TRBV27 and TRBJ2-3; D is uncertain. The V gene lost 5 bases and the J gene lost 2 bases, with 8 bases spanning the gap. This CDR3 is 13 amino acids long. From germline, CDR1 is MNHEY and CDR2 SMNVEV (reference sequence). The CDR3 nucleotides are TGTGCCAGCAGTACTAAATACACAGATACGCAGTATTTT. Protein sequence: CASSTKYTDTQYF.

Only a few counts were recorded for this clonotype. The rearrangement links TRBV18 to TRBJ1-2; D not resolved. Per the germline V gene, CDR1 is KGHSH and CDR2 is LQKENI. The CDR3 sequence is 14 residues long. V shed 3 bases and J shed 8 bases, with 16 bases lying between them. The CDR3 loop reads CASSPLTTGEGYTF. Here the CDR3 DNA reads TGTGCCAGCTCACCCTTGACAACGGGTGAAGGCTACACCTTC.